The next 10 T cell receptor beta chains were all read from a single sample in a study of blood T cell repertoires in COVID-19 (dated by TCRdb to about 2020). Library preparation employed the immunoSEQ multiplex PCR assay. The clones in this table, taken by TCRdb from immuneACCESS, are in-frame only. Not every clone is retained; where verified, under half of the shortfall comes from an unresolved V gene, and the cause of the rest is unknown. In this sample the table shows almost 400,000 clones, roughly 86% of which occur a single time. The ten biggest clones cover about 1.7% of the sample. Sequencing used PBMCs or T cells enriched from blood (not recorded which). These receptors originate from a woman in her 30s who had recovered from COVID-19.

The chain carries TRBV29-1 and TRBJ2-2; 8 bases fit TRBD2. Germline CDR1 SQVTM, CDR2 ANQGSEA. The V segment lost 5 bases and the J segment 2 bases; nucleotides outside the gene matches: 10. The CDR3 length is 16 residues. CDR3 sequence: CSVPTTAGVNTGELFF. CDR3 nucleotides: TGCAGCGTTCCTACAACAGCGGGAGTAAACACCGGGGAGCTGTTTTTT.

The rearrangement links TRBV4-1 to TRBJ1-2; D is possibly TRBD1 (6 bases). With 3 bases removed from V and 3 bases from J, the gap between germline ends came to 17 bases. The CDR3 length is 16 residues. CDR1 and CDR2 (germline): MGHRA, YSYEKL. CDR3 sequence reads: CASSHSQGIDDYGYTF. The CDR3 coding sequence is TGCGCCAGCAGCCACTCCCAGGGGATCGACGACTATGGCTACACCTTC.

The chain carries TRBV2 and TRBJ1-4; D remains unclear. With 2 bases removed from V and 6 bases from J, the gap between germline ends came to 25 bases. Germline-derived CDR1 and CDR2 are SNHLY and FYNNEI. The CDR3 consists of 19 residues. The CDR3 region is CASSEIGQIGEGGDEKLFF. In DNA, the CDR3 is TGTGCCAGCAGTGAAATCGGGCAGATTGGAGAGGGTGGGGATGAAAAACTGTTTTTT.

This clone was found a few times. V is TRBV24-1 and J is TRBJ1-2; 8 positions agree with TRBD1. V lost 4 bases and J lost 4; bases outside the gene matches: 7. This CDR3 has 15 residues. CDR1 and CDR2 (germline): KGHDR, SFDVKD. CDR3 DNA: TGTGCCACCAGTGAACCGACAGGGGCCTTCTATGGCTACACCTTC. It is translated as CATSEPTGAFYGYTF.

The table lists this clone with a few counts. The CDR3 DNA follows: TGTGCCAGCAGCTCCGCGGTCACGAACACCGGGGAGCTGTTTTTT. Translating it yields CASSSAVTNTGELFF. This sequence joins TRBV7-8 and TRBJ2-2; no definite D call. Looked up from germline, CDR1 is SGHVS and CDR2 is FQNEAQ. The CDR3 totals 15 residues. V lost 4 bases to trimming and J lost 0 bases, with 9 bases between them.

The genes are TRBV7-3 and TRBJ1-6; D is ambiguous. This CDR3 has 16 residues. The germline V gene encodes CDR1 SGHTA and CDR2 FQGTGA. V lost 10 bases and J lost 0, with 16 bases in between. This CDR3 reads CATGEIEGSYNSPLHF. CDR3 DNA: TGTGCCACCGGAGAAATTGAGGGCTCCTATAATTCACCCCTCCACTTT.

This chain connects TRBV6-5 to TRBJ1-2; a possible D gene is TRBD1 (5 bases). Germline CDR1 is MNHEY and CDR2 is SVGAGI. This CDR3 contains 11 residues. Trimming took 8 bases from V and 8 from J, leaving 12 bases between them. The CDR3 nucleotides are TGTGCCAGCGGCGATCAGGGCGGCTACACCTTC. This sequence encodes CASGDQGGYTF.

The CDR3 DNA sequence: TGTGCCAGCAGTCACCAGGGGATTTTGGAGACCCAGTACTTC. Translation gives CASSHQGILETQYF. The V call is TRBV7-9, the J call TRBJ2-5; D may be TRBD1 (6 bases). Germline CDR1 reads SEHNR; CDR2 reads FQNEAQ (reference sequence). The CDR3 is 14 residues long. The V end lost 6 bases, the J end lost 5 bases, and 16 bases lay between the germline ends. Supplemented by reference TRBV7-9 and TRBJ2-5, the full variable domain reads DTGVSQNPRHKITKRGQNVTFRCDPISEHNRLYWYRQTLGQGPEFLTYFQNEAQLEKSRLLSDRFSAERPKGSFSTLEIQRTEQGDSAMYLCASSHQGILETQYFGPGTRLLVL.

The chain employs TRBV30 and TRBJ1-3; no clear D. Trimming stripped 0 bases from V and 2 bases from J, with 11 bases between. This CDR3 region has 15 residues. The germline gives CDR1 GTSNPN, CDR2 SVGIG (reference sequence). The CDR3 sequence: CAWSVWPGAGNTIYF. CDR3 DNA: TGTGCCTGGAGTGTATGGCCCGGGGCTGGAAACACCATATATTTT.

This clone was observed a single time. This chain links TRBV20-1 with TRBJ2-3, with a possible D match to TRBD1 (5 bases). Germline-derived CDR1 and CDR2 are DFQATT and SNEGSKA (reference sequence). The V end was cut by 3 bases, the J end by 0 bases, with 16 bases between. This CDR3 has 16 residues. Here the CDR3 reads CSASSRARGSTDTQYF. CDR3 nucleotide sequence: TGCAGTGCTAGTTCAAGGGCTAGGGGTAGCACAGATACGCAGTATTTT.